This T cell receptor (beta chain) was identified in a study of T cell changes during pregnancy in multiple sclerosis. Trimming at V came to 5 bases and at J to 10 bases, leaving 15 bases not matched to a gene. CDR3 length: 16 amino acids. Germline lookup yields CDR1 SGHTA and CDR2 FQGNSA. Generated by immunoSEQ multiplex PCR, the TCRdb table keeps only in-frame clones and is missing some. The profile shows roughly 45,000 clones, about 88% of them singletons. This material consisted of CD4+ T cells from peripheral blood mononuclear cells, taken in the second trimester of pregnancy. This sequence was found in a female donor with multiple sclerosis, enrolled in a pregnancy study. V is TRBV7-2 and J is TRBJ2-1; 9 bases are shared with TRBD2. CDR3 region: CASSQAQAGGFGEQFF. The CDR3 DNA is TGTGCCAGCAGCCAAGCACAAGCGGGAGGCTTTGGGGAGCAGTTCTTC.